These 23 T cell receptor beta chains were all obtained from the same sample, sequenced in a study of OX40 agonist ivuxolimab in advanced cancers. This table comes from immunoSEQ multiplex PCR, and its TCRdb copy is limited to in-frame clones, with some not included. This sample has tens of thousands of clones, with around 83% found just once. The sequences come from CD4+ or CD8+ T cells sorted from blood, collected in a trial of the OX40 agonist ivuxolimab. The receptors were gathered from an adult with an advanced solid tumor such as melanoma, head and neck, liver or kidney cancer.

This clone showed up just once. This chain connects TRBV7-9 to TRBJ2-3, with D unresolved. Germline V CDR1 and CDR2: SEHNR, FQNEAQ (reference sequence). The length of the CDR3 is 14 residues. V was pared by 0 bases and J by 2 bases, with 6 bases between. CDR3 DNA sequence: TGTGCCAGCAGCTTAGCGACCGCCACAGATACGCAGTATTTT. It specifies CASSLATATDTQYF.

This chain links TRBV5-5 with TRBJ1-1; TRBD1 matches at 9 bases. This CDR3 is 14 amino acids long. Germline CDR1 and CDR2: SGHKS and YYEKEE (reference sequence). V lost 3 bases to trimming and J lost 4 bases; unmatched junction nucleotides: 4. CDR3 coding DNA: TGTGCCAGCAGCTCACAGGGGGCGAGCACTGAAGCTTTCTTT. The encoded protein is CASSSQGASTEAFF.

The chain joins TRBV6-5 to TRBJ2-5, with D uncertain. The V and J ends lost 5 bases and 4 bases respectively, with 14 bases between them. The germline V gene has CDR1 MNHEY and CDR2 SVGAGI. This CDR3 is built from 14 residues. The CDR3 bases are TGTGCCAGCAGTCCTTACGGGCGGCGAGAGACCCAGTACTTC. Amino acid sequence: CASSPYGRRETQYF.

This rearrangement joins TRBV7-8 to TRBJ1-6; D gene unclear. The CDR3 has 14 residues. Germline V gene data show CDR1 as SGHVS and CDR2 as FQNEAQ. V lost 0 bases to trimming and J lost 7 bases, with 7 bases between them. CDR3: CASSLARANSPLHF. CDR3 sequence (DNA): TGTGCCAGCAGCTTAGCGAGGGCGAATTCACCCCTCCACTTT. The complete variable domain, with remaining parts taken from reference TRBV7-8 and TRBJ1-6, reads GAGVSQSPRYKVAKRGQDVALRCDPISGHVSLFWYQQALGQGPEFLTYFQNEAQLDKSGLPSDRFFAERPEGSVSTLKIQRTQQEDSAVYLCASSLARANSPLHFGNGTRLTVT.

This chain connects TRBV19 to TRBJ2-7; 7 positions agree with TRBD1. Germline lookup yields CDR1 LNHDA and CDR2 SQIVND (reference sequence). The CDR3 totals 15 residues. V lost 5 bases and J lost 0; bases outside the gene matches: 7. The CDR3 coding sequence is TGTGCCAGTAGTGGACAGGCTGTCCCCTCCTACGAGCAGTACTTC. Its translation: CASSGQAVPSYEQYF.

This chain joins TRBV7-6 and TRBJ2-1, with TRBD2 identical over 14 bases. This CDR3 has 15 amino acids. V lost 5 bases to trimming and J lost 10 bases; unmatched junction nucleotides: 7. Germline assignment: CDR1 SGHVS and CDR2 FNYEAQ. CDR3 coding DNA: TGTGCCAGCAGCCCGGGGACTAGCGGGGGAACCGAGCAGTTCTTC. Amino acid sequence: CASSPGTSGGTEQFF.

The V call is TRBV7-9, the J call TRBJ2-7, with D tentatively TRBD1 or TRBD2 (7 bases each). In germline, CDR1 is SEHNR, CDR2 FQNEAQ (reference sequence). Trimming removed 4 bases from V and 5 bases from J, with 24 bases in between. The CDR3 covers 17 residues. CDR3 in DNA: TGTGCCAGCAGCTCCGGGAGGAAGACAGGGATGGAAGACGAGCAGTACTTC. Residues: CASSSGRKTGMEDEQYF.

The sample holds a few counts of this clone. CDR3 nucleotides: TGCAGCGTGGTTGAGAATCTCCACGAGCAGTACTTC. The encoded protein is CSVVENLHEQYF. V is TRBV29-1 and J is TRBJ2-7; D gene unclear. V lost 6 bases and J lost 5, with 14 bases in between. Germline V gene sequence: CDR1 SQVTM, CDR2 ANQGSEA. This CDR3 has 12 residues.

The CDR3: CASSGSGPGVGNNSPLHF. CDR3 in DNA: TGTGCCAGCAGTGGGAGTGGCCCAGGGGTCGGTAATAATTCACCCCTCCACTTT. This chain connects TRBV2 to TRBJ1-6; TRBD1 is a possible D gene (6 bases). Germline CDR1 SNHLY, CDR2 FYNNEI. Trimming stripped 4 bases from V and 5 bases from J, with 21 bases between. The CDR3 totals 18 residues.

The chain uses TRBV11-3 and TRBJ1-1, with no clear D. In germline, CDR1 is SGHNT, CDR2 YENEEA. With 5 bases removed from V and 3 bases from J, the gap between germline ends came to 10 bases. This CDR3 comprises 13 residues. CDR3 sequence (DNA): TGTGCCAGCAGCCCCCGCCGGGACACTGAAGCTTTCTTT. This gives the protein CASSPRRDTEAFF. Drawing the rest from reference TRBV11-3 and TRBJ1-1, the complete variable domain is EAGVVQSPRYKIIEKKQPVAFWCNPISGHNTLYWYLQNLGQGPELLIRYENEEAVDDSQLPKDRFSAERLKGVDSTLKIQPAELGDSAVYLCASSPRRDTEAFFGQGTRLTVV.

The chain has TRBV6-6 and TRBJ2-3; 7 bases are a match to TRBD1. The germline gives CDR1 MNHNY, CDR2 SVGAGI (reference sequence). The CDR3 covers 15 residues. V gave up 2 bases and J gave up 3 bases; unmatched junction bases: 5. The CDR3 region is CASSYEGASTDTQYF. As DNA, the CDR3 is TGTGCCAGCAGTTACGAGGGGGCTAGTACAGATACGCAGTATTTT.

V is TRBV28 and J is TRBJ2-7; D unclear. The CDR3 has 13 amino acids. V lost 5 bases and J 2 bases, leaving 10 bases between the germline ends. CDR1 MDHEN and CDR2 SYDVKM come from the germline V gene. CDR3 protein: CASSVRTTYEQYF. CDR3 in DNA: TGTGCCAGCAGTGTCCGTACCACCTACGAGCAGTACTTC.

The chain couples TRBV6-1 to TRBJ2-1, with D possibly TRBD1 on 6 matching bases. CDR3 length: 16 residues. Germline values: CDR1 MNHNS, CDR2 SASEGT. V was clipped by 3 bases and J by 8 bases, with 20 bases between them. CDR3 DNA: TGTGCCAGCAGTGACCCGGGAACAGGGAATTTCTATGAGCAGTTCTTC. Translated: CASSDPGTGNFYEQFF.

The chain carries TRBV13 and TRBJ1-3, with D perhaps matching TRBD1 (5 bases). This CDR3 spans 14 amino acids. CDR1 is PRHDT and CDR2 is FYEKMQ in the germline V gene (reference sequence). V dropped 6 bases and J dropped 0 bases, with 9 bases sitting between them. The CDR3 DNA follows: TGTGCCAGCAGAAGGGACGGCTCTGGAAACACCATATATTTT. It yields the protein CASRRDGSGNTIYF.

The V gene is TRBV5-4, the J gene TRBJ2-5, with 7 bases matching TRBD1. The V gene's germline CDR1 is SGHNT and CDR2 YYREEE (reference sequence). V trimming: 6 bases; J trimming: 2 bases; junction bases outside the gene matches: 13. The CDR3 runs 16 residues. The DNA for the CDR3 is TGTGCCAGCACCAATGGTATGGACAGGAGACAAGAGACCCAGTACTTC. It is translated as CASTNGMDRRQETQYF.

The V and J genes are TRBV28 and TRBJ2-4, with 7 nucleotides matching TRBD2. Germline V gene data show CDR1 as MDHEN and CDR2 as SYDVKM. The CDR3 runs to 15 residues. J gave up 4 bases and V 6 bases, and 9 bases lay outside the gene matches. CDR3: CASSPSGRGKNIQYF. For the CDR3, the DNA is TGTGCCAGCAGCCCCTCGGGGCGGGGGAAAAACATTCAGTACTTC.

The chain combines TRBV11-2 with TRBJ2-5; tentatively, D is TRBD1 (6 bases). V was pared by 4 bases and J by 3 bases, with 15 bases between. This CDR3 comprises 15 residues. Germline V gene lookup returns CDR1 SGHAT and CDR2 FQNNGV. The CDR3 DNA follows: TGTGCCAGCAGCTCCCGTGGGCACAGGGAAGAGACCCAGTACTTC. Translated: CASSSRGHREETQYF.

This clone came up a few times. This chain connects TRBV18 to TRBJ1-6, with D unclear. Per germline, CDR1 KGHSH and CDR2 LQKENI. Between the trimmed V and J ends, which lost 3 bases and 7 bases, there was a span of 13 bases. The CDR3 has 15 residues. Written as DNA, the CDR3 is TGTGCCAGCTCACCGATGGACGGTGGAAATTCACCCCTCCACTTT. The encoded protein is CASSPMDGGNSPLHF.

The V gene is TRBV19, the J gene TRBJ2-5; tentative D call: TRBD1 (10 bases). CDR1 is LNHDA, CDR2 SQIVND, per germline (reference sequence). V was pared by 1 base and J by 10 bases, with 25 bases between. The CDR3 runs 17 residues. The CDR3 nucleotides read TGTGCCAGTAGTATAGGCCTAGCGGGACAGGGGCGATCCATCCAGTACTTC. Protein sequence: CASSIGLAGQGRSIQYF.

The rearrangement uses TRBV2 and TRBJ2-7; 9 bases map to TRBD1. This CDR3 has 14 residues. CDR1 and CDR2 from the germline V gene are SNHLY and FYNNEI. Losses at the gene ends were 6 bases for V and 5 bases for J; bases not matched to a gene: 8. The CDR3 region is CASSSGTGSHEQYF. CDR3 sequence (DNA): TGTGCCAGCAGCTCCGGGACAGGGTCCCACGAGCAGTACTTC. Full variable domain (missing parts from reference TRBV2 and TRBJ2-7): EPEVTQTPSHQVTQMGQEVILRCVPISNHLYFYWYRQILGQKVEFLVSFYNNEISEKSEIFDDQFSVERPDGSNFTLKIRSTKLEDSAMYFCASSSGTGSHEQYFGPGTRLTVT.

V is TRBV5-8 and J is TRBJ1-3, with D tentatively TRBD1 (5 bases). Germline V CDR1 and CDR2: SGHTS, YDEGEE. The CDR3 spans 15 residues. Trimming took off 4 bases at V and 4 bases at J, with 15 bases between the two ends. The CDR3 loop is CASSPGRGGGNTIYF. The CDR3 DNA reads TGTGCCAGCAGCCCCGGCCGGGGCGGGGGAAACACCATATATTTT. The complete variable domain, with remaining parts taken from reference TRBV5-8 and TRBJ1-3, reads EAGVTQSPTHLIKTRGQQATLRCSPISGHTSVYWYQQALGLGLQFLLWYDEGEERNRGNFPPRFSGRQFPNYSSELNVNALELEDSALYLCASSPGRGGGNTIYFGEGSWLTVV.

This clone was picked up one time. The rearrangement links TRBV5-1 to TRBJ2-5; D might be TRBD1 or TRBD2, each matching 6 bases. The germline V gene encodes CDR1 SGHRS and CDR2 YFSETQ. The CDR3 covers 14 residues. V was clipped by 0 bases and J by 5 bases, with 11 bases between them. CDR3 amino acids: CASSLDGGLETQYF. The DNA for the CDR3 is TGCGCCAGCAGCTTGGATGGGGGGCTGGAGACCCAGTACTTC. The whole variable domain, remainder taken from reference TRBV5-1 and TRBJ2-5, is KAGVTQTPRYLIKTRGQQVTLSCSPISGHRSVSWYQQTPGQGLQFLFEYFSETQRNKGNFPGRFSGRQFSNSRSEMNVSTLELGDSALYLCASSLDGGLETQYFGPGTRLLVL.

This clone was detected only once. J is TRBJ1-4 and V is TRBV9; tentatively, D is TRBD1 (5 bases). The CDR3 is 15 residues long. Germline V gene sequence: CDR1 SGDLS, CDR2 YYNGEE. Between the trimmed V and J ends, which lost 3 bases and 8 bases, there was a span of 17 bases. The CDR3 loop reads CASSGGYTGGEKLFF. The CDR3, as DNA: TGTGCCAGCAGCGGGGGGTACACAGGAGGCGAAAAACTGTTTTTT.